This T cell receptor beta chain was identified during a study of Ad26.COV2.S vaccination and SARS-CoV-2 variants. Looking at the study overall: Donor allocation was to the COV1001 Ad26.COV2.S trial arm. The vaccine Ad26.COV2.S was put into the muscle once, or twice with 56 days between. Findings of the study overall: The TCR breadth and depth analyses may have produced an underestimate of total T cell responses.

The treatment was: roughly 20 received Ad26.COV2.S at low or high dose, single or two shots; about 5 received placebo; per-sample allocation not given. At day 63 after the first vaccine or placebo injection, samples were drawn. The vaccine delivered Wuhan-strain SARS-CoV-2 spike through an Ad26 vector. Notes on this clone: What it binds is not known.

The protocol was immunoSEQ multiplex PCR, while the TCRdb copy is restricted to in-frame clones and leaves out a portion. Here the sample spans approximately 420,000 clones, 70% to 90% being singletons. CDR1 is KGHDR and CDR2 is SFDVKD in the germline V gene. V lost 2 bases and J lost 4, with 6 bases in between. CDR3 size: 13 residues. This sequence joins TRBV24-1 and TRBJ2-3; D is unresolved. The receptor's source is a person aged 18-60 years who received the Ad26.COV2.S COVID-19 vaccine or a placebo. This sample comprised peripheral blood, obtained in a trial of Ad26.COV2.S vaccine versus placebo. The CDR3 bases are TGTGCCACCAGTGATTCCCCCCCAGATACGCAGTATTTT. Protein sequence: CATSDSPPDTQYF.